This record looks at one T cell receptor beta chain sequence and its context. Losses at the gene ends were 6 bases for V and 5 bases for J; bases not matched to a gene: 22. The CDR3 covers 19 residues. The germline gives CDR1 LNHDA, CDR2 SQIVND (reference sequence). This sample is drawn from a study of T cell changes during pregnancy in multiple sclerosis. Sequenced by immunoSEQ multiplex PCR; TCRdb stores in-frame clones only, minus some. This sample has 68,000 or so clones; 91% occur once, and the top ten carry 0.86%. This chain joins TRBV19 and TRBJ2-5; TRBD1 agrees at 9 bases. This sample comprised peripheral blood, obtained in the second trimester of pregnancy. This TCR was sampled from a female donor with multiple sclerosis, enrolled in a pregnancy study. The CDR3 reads CASSTQRDRVTSRRETQYF. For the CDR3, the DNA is TGTGCCAGTAGCACACAAAGGGACAGGGTGACCTCCCGCCGGGAGACCCAGTACTTC.